The next 14 T cell receptor beta chains were all read from a single sample in a study of blood T cell repertoires in COVID-19. Profiling relied on immunoSEQ multiplex PCR, and the TCRdb table lists in-frame clones only, not all of them. The sample lists 200,000 to 300,000 clones, around 83% occurring once. Sample: peripheral blood. The receptors come from a man aged 35 to 55 who had recovered from COVID-19.

The chain employs TRBV12-3 or TRBV12-4 and TRBJ1-1; D remains ambiguous. With 8 bases removed from V and 4 bases from J, the gap between germline ends came to 8 bases. The CDR3 totals 11 residues. The CDR3 nucleotides are TGTGCCAGCCGGGGTGGCACTGAAGCTTTCTTT. This gives the protein CASRGGTEAFF.

The chain links TRBV2 to TRBJ1-1, with D possibly matching TRBD1 (6 bases). This CDR3 is 14 amino acids long. V was cut by 4 bases and J by 1 base, with 10 bases left in between. Germline CDR1 SNHLY, CDR2 FYNNEI. CDR3 sequence: CASSARDTNTEAFF. CDR3 DNA: TGTGCCAGCAGTGCCCGGGACACGAACACTGAAGCTTTCTTT.

The gene calls are TRBV5-4 and TRBJ1-2; 8 positions match TRBD1. CDR1 and CDR2 (germline): SGHNT, YYREEE (reference sequence). This CDR3 is built from 14 residues. The junction had 5 bases not matched to a gene; V was cut back by 0 bases and J by 7 bases. Here the CDR3 reads CASSLDQGAGGYTF. DNA for the CDR3: TGTGCCAGCAGCTTGGATCAGGGGGCCGGTGGCTACACCTTC.

This clone was found once. V is TRBV28 and J is TRBJ1-5, with TRBD1 matching over 7 bases. The junction had 11 bases not matched to a gene; V was cut back by 3 bases and J by 9 bases. Looked up from germline, CDR1 is MDHEN and CDR2 is SYDVKM. The CDR3 totals 15 residues. CDR3 sequence reads: CASSFGGQDHRPQHF. DNA of the CDR3: TGTGCCAGCAGTTTTGGAGGACAGGATCATCGGCCCCAGCATTTT.

The J gene is TRBJ1-1, the V gene TRBV4-1; 7 nucleotides align to TRBD1. Trimming removed 4 bases from V and 7 bases from J; junction bases left unmatched: 9. CDR1 and CDR2 (germline): MGHRA, YSYEKL. This CDR3 has 14 residues. In DNA, the CDR3 is TGCGCCAGCAGCCGTACACAGGGGTCTGGTGAAGCTTTCTTT. Translating it yields CASSRTQGSGEAFF.

The chain carries TRBV18 and TRBJ1-4, with TRBD1 as a possible D gene (5 bases). Germline CDR1 and CDR2: KGHSH and LQKENI. This CDR3 region has 14 residues. The V and J ends lost 3 bases and 7 bases respectively, with 12 bases between them. The CDR3 nucleotides are TGTGCCAGCTCACCCGTGGGGCGCGGTGAAAAACTGTTTTTT. Translated, it gives CASSPVGRGEKLFF.

This chain links TRBV9 with TRBJ1-2, with a possible D match to TRBD1 (6 bases). The V end lost 4 bases, the J end lost 4 bases, and 14 bases lay between the germline ends. The CDR3 has 14 amino acids. The germline V gene encodes CDR1 SGDLS and CDR2 YYNGEE. As DNA, the CDR3 is TGTGCCAGCAGCCTCCGACAGGTCGGCTATGGCTACACCTTC. Protein product: CASSLRQVGYGYTF. The full variable domain, in which reference TRBV9 and TRBJ1-2 provide the parts outside the CDR3, is DSGVTQTPKHLITATGQRVTLRCSPRSGDLSVYWYQQSLDQGLQFLIQYYNGEERAKGNILERFSAQQFPDLHSELNLSSLELGDSALYFCASSLRQVGYGYTFGSGTRLTVV.

V and J are TRBV7-2 and TRBJ2-7; 10 nucleotides align to TRBD2. After removal of 5 bases from V and 1 base from J, the junction contained 8 bases not matched to a gene. The length of the CDR3 is 16 residues. Germline CDR1 SGHTA, CDR2 FQGNSA. This CDR3 is CASSRPSGSLSYEQYF. The CDR3 DNA follows: TGTGCCAGCAGCCGCCCTAGCGGGAGTCTTTCCTACGAGCAGTACTTC.

V usage is TRBV7-2 and J usage is TRBJ1-5, with TRBD1 matching 9 bases. Germline CDR1 is SGHTA and CDR2 is FQGNSA. The ends lost 4 bases at V and 5 bases at J; junction bases unmatched: 6. This CDR3 region has 15 residues. CDR3 amino acids: CASSSGTGLDQPQHF. The CDR3 nucleotides read TGTGCCAGCAGCTCCGGGACAGGGTTAGATCAGCCCCAGCATTTT.

This chain connects TRBV27 to TRBJ1-5; weak D call: TRBD1 (6 bases). V gave up 0 bases and J gave up 5 bases, with 11 bases separating them. Germline CDR1 is MNHEY and CDR2 is SMNVEV (reference sequence). The CDR3 has 15 residues. The CDR3 here is CASSLSSGAHQPQHF. The CDR3 DNA reads TGTGCCAGCAGTTTATCTTCAGGGGCCCATCAGCCCCAGCATTTT.

This chain links TRBV18 with TRBJ1-2, with 8 bases fitting TRBD1. CDR3 length: 16 residues. The V and J ends lost 2 bases and 0 bases, in that order; junction bases with no gene match: 5. CDR1 and CDR2 (germline): KGHSH, LQKENI. CDR3 coding DNA: TGTGCCAGCTCACCAGGAACAGGGGGAGCTAACTATGGCTACACCTTC. Encoded protein: CASSPGTGGANYGYTF.

The table lists this clone with a count of one. This chain connects TRBV19 to TRBJ2-7; 7 bases align to TRBD1. V was pared by 0 bases and J by 0 bases, with 2 bases of the junction left unmatched. CDR1 is LNHDA, CDR2 SQIVND, per germline (reference sequence). This CDR3 comprises 15 residues. The chain's CDR3 is CASSIDRGHSYEQYF. For the CDR3, the DNA is TGTGCCAGTAGTATAGATAGGGGGCACTCCTACGAGCAGTACTTC.

The DNA of the CDR3 is TGTGCCAGAGAGGTTAACATGGCGAACACTGAAGCTTTCTTT. It specifies CAREVNMANTEAFF. V and J are TRBV2 and TRBJ1-1, with D hard to call. V shed 9 bases and J shed 1 base, with 15 bases lying between them. CDR3 size: 14 residues. Germline-derived CDR1 and CDR2 are SNHLY and FYNNEI.

This chain connects TRBV7-6 to TRBJ2-3, with 13 bases aligning to TRBD2. The CDR3 covers 17 residues. Germline CDR1 is SGHVS and CDR2 is FNYEAQ. V shed 5 bases and J 1 base; nucleotides not matched to a gene: 6. The CDR3 DNA follows: TGTGCCAGCAGCCCAACCGGGACTAGCGGGGGCACAGATACGCAGTATTTT. It is translated as CASSPTGTSGGTDTQYF.